Ten or more counts support the clone carrying this T cell receptor (beta chain). The target antigen is unknown. This specimen comes from a study of molecular identifiers for immune sequencing clone quantification. Whole-study results and caveats: Highly expanded clone sizes could be underestimated by identical TCR molecules sharing a barcode. Reports indicate spiked Jurkat TCR RNA from one cell could be found among approximately 1 million naive cells.

V lost 1 base and J lost 8, with 15 bases in between. This CDR3 has 15 amino acids. Germline CDR1 reads MDHEN; CDR2 reads SYDVKM. Listed TCR primers, together with previously described methods, were used for the bulk TCR libraries. TCRdb re-analysed the PCR reads in MiXCR, keeping a single row per CDR3 protein. The sample includes around 70,000 distinct CDR3 sequences, approximately 18% seen only once; the top ten take less than 2%. The V and J genes are TRBV28 and TRBJ2-1; tentative D call: TRBD2 (5 bases). The receptor was derived from a human donor in good health. Some libraries in this study had Jurkat cell RNA spiked in. Input material: naive CD8+ T cells from blood, with Jurkat cell RNA spiked in. Subset indicated: FACS-sorted CD8+CD4-CCR7+CD45RA+ naive T cells. In DNA, the CDR3 is TGTGCCAGCAGTTTATACGAAGGAGGTAGCGATGAGCAGTTCTTC. Translation: CASSLYEGGSDEQFF.